Listed here are 16 T cell receptor beta chains from one sample, sequenced in a study of T cells after posttransplantation cyclophosphamide. TCRdb's table, derived via immunoSEQ multiplex PCR, lists solely in-frame clones and lacks some. The repertoire consists of 50,000 to 55,000 clones, with roughly 86% occurring once and the leading ten covering about 2.7%. Source material: PBMCs. Receptor source: a man aged 30 to 39 with a blood cancer, CMV-positive, and with a related stem cell donor.

The rearrangement links TRBV28 to TRBJ2-6; unclear D gene. This CDR3 has 15 residues. Trimming removed 4 bases at V and 4 bases at J, with 11 bases between. The germline V gene has CDR1 MDHEN and CDR2 SYDVKM. CDR3: CASSSPSRGANVLTF. The DNA for the CDR3 is TGTGCCAGCAGTTCTCCCTCGAGAGGGGCCAACGTCCTGACTTTC.

The chain recombines TRBV6-5 with TRBJ2-3, with a tentative D call TRBD2 (5 bases). The CDR3 totals 14 residues. The V end lost 2 bases, the J end lost 9 bases, and 15 bases lay between the germline ends. The germline V gene encodes CDR1 MNHEY and CDR2 SVGAGI. CDR3 DNA sequence: TGTGCCAGCAGTTACGGATGGGAGCTGGGGACGCAGTATTTT. Protein sequence: CASSYGWELGTQYF.

This rearrangement joins TRBV19 to TRBJ2-7, with TRBD1 matching 11 bases. Germline CDR1 is LNHDA and CDR2 is SQIVND (reference sequence). The CDR3 runs 16 residues. V lost 3 bases, J lost 1 base, and 5 bases stayed unmatched. This chain's CDR3 is CASSIAGTGGSYEQYF. CDR3 coding DNA: TGTGCCAGTAGTATCGCCGGGACAGGGGGGTCCTACGAGCAGTACTTC. Using reference TRBV19 and TRBJ2-7 for the parts outside the CDR3, the full variable domain is DGGITQSPKYLFRKEGQNVTLSCEQNLNHDAMYWYRQDPGQGLRLIYYSQIVNDFQKGDIAEGYSVSREKKESFPLTVTSAQKNPTAFYLCASSIAGTGGSYEQYFGPGTRLTVT.

This chain connects TRBV19 to TRBJ2-3; 10 bases line up with TRBD2. Trimming took 7 bases from V and 1 from J; bases not matched to a gene: 8. From germline, CDR1 is LNHDA and CDR2 SQIVND (reference sequence). CDR3 length: 16 amino acids. The CDR3 reads CASKASGSRGTDTQYF. In DNA, the CDR3 is TGTGCCAGTAAGGCTAGCGGGAGTCGTGGCACAGATACGCAGTATTTT.

The chain links TRBV11-2 to TRBJ2-2; the D is unclear. V lost 1 base to trimming and J lost 6 bases, with 3 bases between them. Germline V gene lookup returns CDR1 SGHAT and CDR2 FQNNGV. The CDR3 has 12 amino acids. CDR3 sequence (DNA): TGTGCCAGCAGCTTAGCTGCCGGGGAGCTGTTTTTT. Its translation: CASSLAAGELFF.

The chain recombines TRBV4-2 with TRBJ2-3, with 15 nucleotides matching TRBD2. With 0 bases clipped from V and 4 bases from J, the junction kept 11 bases outside the gene matches. CDR3 size: 20 residues. Germline lookup yields CDR1 LGHNA and CDR2 YNFKEQ. The CDR3 sequence is CASSQEVGLAGGGSADTQYF. Here the CDR3 DNA reads TGTGCCAGCAGCCAAGAAGTCGGACTAGCGGGAGGGGGCTCCGCAGATACGCAGTATTTT.

This clone has just a few counts. The chain's CDR3 is CASSATSGRWSSYEQYF. CDR3 nucleotides: TGCGCCAGCAGCGCCACTAGCGGGAGGTGGAGCTCCTACGAGCAGTACTTC. The gene calls are TRBV5-1 and TRBJ2-7; 12 nucleotides align to TRBD2. Germline CDR1 is SGHRS and CDR2 is YFSETQ. The V and J ends lost 4 bases and 0 bases, in that order; junction bases with no gene match: 8. This CDR3 has 17 residues.

The chain combines TRBV19 with TRBJ2-7; 7 nucleotides line up with TRBD2. The CDR3 extends over 15 amino acids. The germline V gene has CDR1 LNHDA and CDR2 SQIVND (reference sequence). J gave up 6 bases and V 4 bases, and 12 bases lay outside the gene matches. The CDR3 is CASSTSRREGLEQYF. Here the CDR3 DNA reads TGTGCCAGTAGTACGTCGCGCAGGGAGGGGCTCGAGCAGTACTTC.

This clone was recorded only once. J is TRBJ2-7 and V is TRBV19; 7 nucleotides align to TRBD2. The CDR3 extends over 17 amino acids. V lost 3 bases and J lost 3; bases outside the gene matches: 14. Germline V gene data show CDR1 as LNHDA and CDR2 as SQIVND (reference sequence). CDR3 nucleotide sequence: TGTGCCAGTAGTATTAGCTTCGGGACTATCGGCCACTACGAGCAGTACTTC. This gives the protein CASSISFGTIGHYEQYF.

J is TRBJ2-3 and V is TRBV6-6, with a possible D match to TRBD2 (5 bases). Trimming removed 0 bases from V and 4 bases from J, with 11 bases in between. The CDR3 is 15 residues long. Germline V CDR1 and CDR2: MNHNY, SVGAGI (reference sequence). CDR3 sequence: CASSYSWERADTQYF. CDR3 DNA sequence: TGTGCCAGCAGTTACTCCTGGGAGAGGGCAGATACGCAGTATTTT.

The V call is TRBV9, the J call TRBJ2-7; TRBD2 matches 10 bases. Looked up from germline, CDR1 is SGDLS and CDR2 is YYNGEE. The CDR3 has 14 residues. The V segment lost 4 bases and the J segment 6 bases; nucleotides outside the gene matches: 7. The CDR3: CASSPGTSVFEQYF. The CDR3 region has the DNA TGTGCCAGCAGCCCCGGGACTAGCGTTTTCGAGCAGTACTTC.

This chain uses TRBV7-2 with TRBJ2-4; D might be TRBD2 (6 bases). Trimming pared 1 base from V and 5 bases from J, leaving 15 bases between. The CDR3 totals 16 residues. Germline-derived CDR1 and CDR2 are SGHTA and FQGNSA. The CDR3 bases are TGTGCCAGCAGCTTAGTCGGAGGGAGTCCCCAAAACATTCAGTACTTC. Encoded protein: CASSLVGGSPQNIQYF. The variable domain in full, completed from reference TRBV7-2 and TRBJ2-4, reads GAGVSQSPSNKVTEKGKDVELRCDPISGHTALYWYRQSLGQGLEFLIYFQGNSAPDKSGLPSDRFSAERTGGSVSTLTIQRTQQEDSAVYLCASSLVGGSPQNIQYFGAGTRLSVL.

The chain is built from TRBV11-3 and TRBJ2-5, with D unclear. Between the trimmed V and J ends, which lost 1 base and 5 bases, there was a span of 8 bases. This CDR3 has 13 amino acids. From germline, CDR1 is SGHNT and CDR2 YENEEA. For the CDR3, the DNA is TGTGCCAGCAGCTTAGGCAGGTCGGAGACCCAGTACTTC. Translating it yields CASSLGRSETQYF.

The CDR3 region has the DNA TGTGCCACCAGCAGAGATCTTTCGGGCAGGGGAGATGAAAAACTGTTTTTT. Translation gives CATSRDLSGRGDEKLFF. The rearrangement uses TRBV15 and TRBJ1-4; possibly TRBD1 for D (6 bases). Trimming removed 0 bases from V and 6 bases from J, with 17 bases in between. Germline V gives CDR1 LNHNV, CDR2 YYDKDF (reference sequence). This CDR3 contains 17 residues. The whole variable domain, filled in from reference TRBV15 and TRBJ1-4, reads DAMVIQNPRYQVTQFGKPVTLSCSQTLNHNVMYWYQQKSSQAPKLLFHYYDKDFNNEADTPDNFQSRRPNTSFCFLDIRSPGLGDTAMYLCATSRDLSGRGDEKLFFGSGTQLSVL.

V usage is TRBV18 and J usage is TRBJ2-2, with TRBD2 matching 9 bases. V shed 3 bases, J shed 5 bases, and the junction held 4 bases outside the gene matches. The CDR3 is made up of 15 amino acids. CDR1 is KGHSH, CDR2 LQKENI, per germline. The CDR3 is CASSPPTSGTGELFF. The CDR3 DNA sequence: TGTGCCAGCTCACCCCCGACTAGCGGTACCGGGGAGCTGTTTTTT. Complete variable domain (other parts from reference TRBV18 and TRBJ2-2): NAGVMQNPRHLVRRRGQEARLRCSPMKGHSHVYWYRQLPEEGLKFMVYLQKENIIDESGMPKERFSAEFPKEGPSILRIQQVVRGDSAAYFCASSPPTSGTGELFFGEGSRLTVL.

This chain links TRBV9 with TRBJ2-1; TRBD1 matches at 8 bases. V lost 4 bases and J lost 6; bases outside the gene matches: 9. Germline V gene lookup returns CDR1 SGDLS and CDR2 YYNGEE. The CDR3 length is 15 residues. The CDR3 reads CASSTTTGEVNEQFF. The CDR3 DNA sequence: TGTGCCAGCAGCACTACGACAGGGGAAGTCAATGAGCAGTTCTTC.